The 14 T cell receptor beta chains given below trace back to one sample, sequenced in a study of T cell responses to AZD1222 COVID-19 vaccine. Assay: immunoSEQ multiplex PCR; the TCRdb copy retains only in-frame clones and omits some. The sample yields about 130,000 clones, roughly 87% seen once. Material: peripheral blood, obtained on day 0 of MenACWY control vaccination. The receptor source for this set is an adult in good health.

This sequence joins TRBV18 and TRBJ1-1, with D maybe TRBD1 (5 bases). V lost 2 bases and J lost 10, with 11 bases in between. CDR3 length: 12 residues. CDR1 is KGHSH and CDR2 is LQKENI in the germline V gene. The CDR3 is CASSPGAGRAFF. CDR3 in DNA: TGTGCCAGCTCACCAGGGGCAGGGCGAGCTTTCTTT.

This rearrangement joins TRBV6-2 or TRBV6-3 to TRBJ1-6; the D is unclear. V was trimmed by 3 bases and J by 0 bases, leaving 9 bases between them. The CDR3 length is 16 residues. Germline values: CDR1 MNHEY, CDR2 SVGEGT. The CDR3 DNA follows: TGTGCCAGCAGTTATTTCGTGCTCTCCTATAATTCACCCCTCCACTTT. Its translation: CASSYFVLSYNSPLHF.

The rearrangement uses TRBV28 and TRBJ1-1; D uncertain. The CDR3 is made up of 15 amino acids. V was pared by 2 bases and J by 0 bases, with 10 bases between. Germline V lookup: CDR1 MDHEN, CDR2 SYDVKM. CDR3 residues: CASSLPGPMNTEAFF. The CDR3 DNA is TGTGCCAGCAGTTTACCGGGCCCGATGAACACTGAAGCTTTCTTT.

This chain joins TRBV5-4 and TRBJ2-1; D may correspond to TRBD1 or TRBD2 (5 bases each). CDR3 size: 14 residues. V gave up 6 bases and J gave up 7 bases, with 17 bases separating them. Germline V CDR1 and CDR2: SGHNT, YYREEE (reference sequence). CDR3 sequence reads: CASTGQGVWNEQFF. CDR3 sequence (DNA): TGTGCCAGCACGGGGCAGGGTGTTTGGAATGAGCAGTTCTTC.

V usage is TRBV7-8 and J usage is TRBJ1-1; D remains ambiguous. This CDR3 is built from 13 residues. In germline, CDR1 is SGHVS, CDR2 FQNEAQ. Deletions cut 1 base from V and 1 base from J, with 4 bases between. The DNA for the CDR3 is TGTGCCAGCAGCTTAGGGCGGAACACTGAAGCTTTCTTT. Translation: CASSLGRNTEAFF.

The chain combines TRBV7-9 with TRBJ2-1, with 7 nucleotides matching TRBD1. The CDR3 sequence is 14 residues long. Per germline, CDR1 SEHNR and CDR2 FQNEAQ (reference sequence). V shed 5 bases, J shed 8 bases, and the junction held 9 bases outside the gene matches. The CDR3 nucleotides are TGTGCCAGCAGCCCCTATAAGGGGGCCTATGAGCAGTTCTTC. This translates into CASSPYKGAYEQFF.

This chain links TRBV6-5 with TRBJ2-7; 9 bases fit TRBD1. This CDR3 comprises 14 residues. CDR1 is MNHEY, CDR2 SVGAGI, per germline. V shed 6 bases, J shed 5 bases, and the junction held 8 bases outside the gene matches. CDR3 sequence: CASRTGQGTHEQYV. CDR3 bases: TGTGCCAGCAGGACCGGACAGGGGACCCACGAGCAGTACGTC.

The rearrangement links TRBV5-6 to TRBJ1-1; 8 bases line up with TRBD1. The CDR3 has 15 residues. J gave up 4 bases and V 2 bases, and 7 bases lay outside the gene matches. From germline, CDR1 is SGHDT and CDR2 YYEEEE. The CDR3 coding sequence is TGTGCCAGCAGCTTCAGGGGGCCGTGGGGCACTGAAGCTTTCTTT. Residues: CASSFRGPWGTEAFF.

The chain is built from TRBV28 and TRBJ1-5, with 12 bases lining up with TRBD1. CDR1 MDHEN and CDR2 SYDVKM come from the germline V gene. The CDR3 is 16 amino acids. Unmatched junction bases numbered 10, after V lost 7 bases and J lost 6 bases. CDR3 sequence reads: CASTIGTGGGGQPQHF. In nucleotides, the CDR3 is TGTGCCAGCACCATCGGGACAGGGGGCGGAGGTCAGCCCCAGCATTTT.

V and J are TRBV18 and TRBJ2-5; D may correspond to TRBD1 or TRBD2 (6 bases each). Germline CDR1 reads KGHSH; CDR2 reads LQKENI. Trimming stripped 0 bases from V and 4 bases from J, with 12 bases between. CDR3 length: 15 residues. The DNA of the CDR3 is TGTGCCAGCTCACCACCGGTCAGGGGAGGAGAGACCCAGTACTTC. Protein product: CASSPPVRGGETQYF.

The chain combines TRBV28 with TRBJ1-1; D is possibly TRBD1 (6 bases). This CDR3 is built from 15 residues. Germline V CDR1 and CDR2: MDHEN, SYDVKM. Trimming took off 5 bases at V and 0 bases at J, with 13 bases between the two ends. CDR3 coding DNA: TGTGCCAGCAGTCCCCCCACAGGGTTGAACACTGAAGCTTTCTTT. Protein product: CASSPPTGLNTEAFF.

The chain links TRBV27 to TRBJ2-1; 7 nucleotides agree with TRBD1. With 5 bases clipped from V and 12 bases from J, the junction kept 16 bases outside the gene matches. The V gene's germline CDR1 is MNHEY and CDR2 SMNVEV (reference sequence). CDR3 length: 15 residues. CDR3 coding DNA: TGTGCCAGCAGTAACACCGGGACAGCTACCAAGGGGCAGTTCTTC. This codes for CASSNTGTATKGQFF.

The V call is TRBV3-1 (or the pseudogene TRBV3-2), the J call TRBJ2-5, with 12 bases fitting TRBD2. The CDR3 consists of 17 residues. Germline values: CDR1 LGHDT, CDR2 YNNKEL (reference sequence). V lost 0 bases, J lost 7 bases, and 9 bases stayed unmatched. The CDR3 DNA sequence: TGTGCCAGCAGCCAAGATGAGACTAGCGGGAGTCGAGCGACCCAGTACTTC. This gives the protein CASSQDETSGSRATQYF.

Remarks on this clone: Other DNA sequences from this sample encode an identical CDR3 as well. This chain uses TRBV5-1 with TRBJ1-1, with 7 nucleotides matching TRBD1. The CDR3 sequence is 15 residues long. V was pared by 3 bases and J by 4 bases, with 9 bases of the junction left unmatched. CDR1 is SGHRS, CDR2 YFSETQ, per germline. CDR3 DNA sequence: TGCGCCAGCAGCTCGCACAGGGGAGGTGGCACTGAAGCTTTCTTT. Translated: CASSSHRGGGTEAFF.